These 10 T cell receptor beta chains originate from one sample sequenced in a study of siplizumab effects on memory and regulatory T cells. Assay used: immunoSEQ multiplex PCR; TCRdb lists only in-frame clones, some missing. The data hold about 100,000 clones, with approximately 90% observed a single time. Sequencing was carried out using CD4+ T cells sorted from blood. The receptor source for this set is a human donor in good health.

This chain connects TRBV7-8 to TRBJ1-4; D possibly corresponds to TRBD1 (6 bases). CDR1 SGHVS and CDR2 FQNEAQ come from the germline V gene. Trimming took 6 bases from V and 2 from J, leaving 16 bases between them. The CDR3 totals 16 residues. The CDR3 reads CASRGGLGSTNEKLFF. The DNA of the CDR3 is TGTGCCAGCAGGGGGGGCCTGGGGTCGACTAATGAAAAACTGTTTTTT. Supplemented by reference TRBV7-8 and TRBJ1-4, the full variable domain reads GAGVSQSPRYKVAKRGQDVALRCDPISGHVSLFWYQQALGQGPEFLTYFQNEAQLDKSGLPSDRFFAERPEGSVSTLKIQRTQQEDSAVYLCASRGGLGSTNEKLFFGSGTQLSVL.

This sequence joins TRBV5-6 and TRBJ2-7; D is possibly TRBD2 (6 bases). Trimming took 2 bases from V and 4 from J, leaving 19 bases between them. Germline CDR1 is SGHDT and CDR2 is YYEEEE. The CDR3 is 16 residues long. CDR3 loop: CASSFWSSERLYEQYF. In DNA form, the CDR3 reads TGTGCCAGCAGCTTTTGGTCTAGCGAAAGATTATACGAGCAGTACTTC.

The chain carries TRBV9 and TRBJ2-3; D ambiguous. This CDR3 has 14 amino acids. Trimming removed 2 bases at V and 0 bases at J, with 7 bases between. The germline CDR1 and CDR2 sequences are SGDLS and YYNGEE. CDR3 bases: TGTGCCAGCAGCGTCAGTTCTAGCACAGATACGCAGTATTTT. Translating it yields CASSVSSSTDTQYF.

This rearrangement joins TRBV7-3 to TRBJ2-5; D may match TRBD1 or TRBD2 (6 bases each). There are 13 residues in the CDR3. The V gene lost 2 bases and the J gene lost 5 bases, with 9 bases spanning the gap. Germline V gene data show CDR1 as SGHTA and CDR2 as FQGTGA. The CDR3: CASSLGGLETQYF. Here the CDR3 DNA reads TGTGCCAGCAGCTTAGGGGGGCTGGAGACCCAGTACTTC.

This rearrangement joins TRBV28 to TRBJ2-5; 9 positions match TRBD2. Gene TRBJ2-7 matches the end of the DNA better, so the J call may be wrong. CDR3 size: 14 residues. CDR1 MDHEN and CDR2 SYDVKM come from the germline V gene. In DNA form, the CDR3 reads TGTGCCAGCCAATATAGCGGGAGAACCTACGAGCAGTACTTC. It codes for CASQYSGRTYEQYF.

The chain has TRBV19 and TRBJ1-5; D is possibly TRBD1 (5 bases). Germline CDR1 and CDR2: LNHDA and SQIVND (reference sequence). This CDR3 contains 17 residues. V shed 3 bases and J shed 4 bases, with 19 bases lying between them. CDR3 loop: CASSIWAAGVGNQPQHF. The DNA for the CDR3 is TGTGCCAGTAGTATTTGGGCGGCGGGGGTTGGGAATCAGCCCCAGCATTTT.

The CDR3 sequence: CASSFGNNEQFF. CDR3 nucleotides: TGTGCCAGCAGCTTCGGGAACAATGAGCAGTTCTTC. J is TRBJ2-1 and V is TRBV11-3; tentatively, D is TRBD2 (5 bases). The ends were cut back, 3 bases at V and 5 bases at J, with 5 bases in the middle. The CDR3 consists of 12 residues. Germline loops: CDR1 SGHNT, CDR2 YENEEA.

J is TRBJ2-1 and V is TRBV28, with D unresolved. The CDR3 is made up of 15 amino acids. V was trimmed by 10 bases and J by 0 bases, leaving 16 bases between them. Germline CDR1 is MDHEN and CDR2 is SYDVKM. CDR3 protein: CATGGSRNSYNEQFF. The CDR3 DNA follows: TGTGCCACCGGTGGTAGCCGCAACTCCTACAATGAGCAGTTCTTC.

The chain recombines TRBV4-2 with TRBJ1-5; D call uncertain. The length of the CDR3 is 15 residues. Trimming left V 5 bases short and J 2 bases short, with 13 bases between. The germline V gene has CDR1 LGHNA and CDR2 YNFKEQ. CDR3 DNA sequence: TGTGCCAGCAGCAGATCCCTCGGGGGCAATCAGCCCCAGCATTTT. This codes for CASSRSLGGNQPQHF.

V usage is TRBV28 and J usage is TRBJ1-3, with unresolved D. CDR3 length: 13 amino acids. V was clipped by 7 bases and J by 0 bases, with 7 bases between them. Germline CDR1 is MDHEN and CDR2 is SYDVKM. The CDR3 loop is CASTRSSGNTIYF. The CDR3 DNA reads TGTGCCAGCACCCGGAGCTCTGGAAACACCATATATTTT.